This TCR beta chain was profiled in a study of T cell repertoires in cytomegalovirus infection. About the research overall: HLA-B-restricted CMV epitopes that are well studied, plus recently identified HLA-C-restricted ones, were used by the study. Public TCR beta signatures were indicative of both CMV infection and a matching HLA type.

V shed 0 bases and J shed 1 base, with 10 bases lying between them. CDR1 is MGHRA and CDR2 is YSYEKL in the germline V gene. The CDR3 is 16 residues long. This clonotype was counted a few times. As yet, its antigen is unknown. TCRdb re-called the reads through MiXCR, storing one row per CDR3 protein. The table lists 60,000 to 75,000 distinct CDR3 sequences, approximately 30% of them singletons. The chain links TRBV4-1 to TRBJ1-5; the D is unclear. This clonotype was obtained from a human donor in good health (CMV status not recorded). Some clones in this sample may be carry-over from other donors' samples. Sequenced here: CD8+ T cells from cultured PBMCs, sampled from culture after CMV antigen stimulation. CDR3 amino acids: CASSQEAGASNQPQHF. The CDR3 coding sequence is TGCGCCAGCAGCCAAGAAGCGGGAGCCAGCAATCAGCCCCAGCATTTT.